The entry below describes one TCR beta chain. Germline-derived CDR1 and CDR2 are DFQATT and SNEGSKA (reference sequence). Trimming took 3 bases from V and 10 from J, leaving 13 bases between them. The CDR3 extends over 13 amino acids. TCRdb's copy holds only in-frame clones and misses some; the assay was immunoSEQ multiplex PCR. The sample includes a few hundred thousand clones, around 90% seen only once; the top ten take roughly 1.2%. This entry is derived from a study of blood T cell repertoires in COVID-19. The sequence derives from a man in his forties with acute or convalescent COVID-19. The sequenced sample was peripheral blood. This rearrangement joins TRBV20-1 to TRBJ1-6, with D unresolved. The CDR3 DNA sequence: TGCAGTGCTAGTACGGGATACAGCTCACCCCTCCACTTT. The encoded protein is CSASTGYSSPLHF.